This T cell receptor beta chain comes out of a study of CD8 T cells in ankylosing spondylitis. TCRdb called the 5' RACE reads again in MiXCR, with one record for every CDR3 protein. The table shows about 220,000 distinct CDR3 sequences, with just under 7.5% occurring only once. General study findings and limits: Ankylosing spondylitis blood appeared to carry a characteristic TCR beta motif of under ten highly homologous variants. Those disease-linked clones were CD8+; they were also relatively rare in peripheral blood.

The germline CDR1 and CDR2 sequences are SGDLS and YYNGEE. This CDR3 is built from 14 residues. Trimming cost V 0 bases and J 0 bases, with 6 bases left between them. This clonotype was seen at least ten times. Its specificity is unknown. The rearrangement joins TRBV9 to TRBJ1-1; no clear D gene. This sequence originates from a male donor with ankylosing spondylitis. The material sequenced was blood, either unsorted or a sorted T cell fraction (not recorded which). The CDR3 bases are TGTGCCAGCAGCGTAGACGGGGTGAACACTGAAGCTTTCTTT. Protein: CASSVDGVNTEAFF.